The entry below describes one T cell receptor (beta chain). Generated by immunoSEQ multiplex PCR, the TCRdb table keeps only in-frame clones and is missing some. The sample records around 150,000 clones, about 87% being singletons. This entry is derived from a study of blood T cell repertoires in COVID-19. Study-wide context: Samples of COVID-19 (acute and convalescent) were obtained from the United States, Italy and Spain.

Trimming stripped 3 bases from V and 4 bases from J, with 12 bases between. This CDR3 comprises 14 residues. Germline V gives CDR1 LGHDT, CDR2 YNNKEL (reference sequence). This TCR derives from a woman aged 40 to 50 with acute or convalescent COVID-19. This sequence joins TRBV3-1 (or the pseudogene TRBV3-2) and TRBJ1-1; D may be TRBD1 (5 bases). Sequencing input: peripheral blood. Written as DNA, the CDR3 is TGTGCCAGCAGCCATTGGGGGGTAGTCACTGAAGCTTTCTTT. Translating gives CASSHWGVVTEAFF.